Listed below are T cell receptor beta chains from one sample, sequenced in a study of breast tumors, draining lymph nodes, adjacent tissues. TCRdb redid the calling of the multiplex PCR reads with MiXCR, one entry per CDR3 protein. The sample holds 290,000 or so distinct CDR3 sequences, around 30% seen once. Source material: axillary lymph node tissue. These receptors were collected from a female donor with breast cancer. Some clones in this sample may be carry-over from other donors' samples. The CDR3 runs from the conserved cysteine through the conserved F or W. D genes are given only for firm matches. Clone size is stated in some rows and not others, as once, few, many or a class when expanded.

D: TRBD1
V: TRBV4-3
J: TRBJ1-2
size: many
length: 17
DNA: TGCGCCAGCAGCCCCAGCCCGGGACAGGGGATGGGCTATGGCTACACCTTC
CDR3: CASSPSPGQGMGYGYTF

D: TRBD2
V: TRBV10-3
J: TRBJ2-5
size: many
length: 13
DNA: TGTGCCATCAGTCCTGCGGGAGAAGAGACCCAGTACTTC
CDR3: CAISPAGEETQYF

D: TRBD2
V: TRBV25-1
J: TRBJ2-3
size: many
length: 16
DNA: TGTGCCAGCAGTGAATTTAGCGGGAGAGGCACAGATACGCAGTATTTT
CDR3: CASSEFSGRGTDTQYF

D: NA
V: TRBV20-1
J: TRBJ2-1
size: many
length: 13
DNA: TGCAGTGCTACACGCGGGTCCTACAATGAGCAGTTCTTC
CDR3: CSATRGSYNEQFF

D: NA
V: TRBV5-8
J: TRBJ1-2
size: many
length: 13
DNA: TGTGCCAGCAGCAACAGGGTTGGGTATGGCTACACCTTC
CDR3: CASSNRVGYGYTF

D: TRBD2
V: TRBV4-1
J: TRBJ2-7
size: many
length: 15
DNA: TGCGCCAGCAGCCCTTCGGGACTAGCGGGCCTCGAGCAGTACTTC
CDR3: CASSPSGLAGLEQYF

D: NA
V: TRBV2
J: TRBJ2-1
size: NA
length: 13
DNA: TGTGCCAGCACCCACGGCGACTACAATGAGGAGTTCTTC
CDR3: CASTHGDYNEEFF

D: NA
V: TRBV10-3
J: TRBJ1-6
size: NA
length: 16
DNA: TGTGCCATCCCTATATTGGGGGGACCCTATAATTCACCCCTCCACTTT
CDR3: CAIPILGGPYNSPLHF

D: NA
V: TRBV6-5
J: TRBJ2-5
size: many
length: 14
DNA: TGTGCCAGCAGCCTGGGCGTGGGTGGGCAGACCCAGTACTTC
CDR3: CASSLGVGGQTQYF

D: NA
V: TRBV20-1
J: TRBJ2-5
size: NA
length: 10
DNA: TGCAATGCTGCCTACGGTGGCCAGTACTTC
CDR3: CNAAYGGQYF

D: TRBD2
V: TRBV10-3
J: TRBJ2-5
size: many
length: 16
DNA: TGTGCCATCAGTGAGACCGGACTAGGTCGGGGTAAGACCCAGTACTTC
CDR3: CAISETGLGRGKTQYF

D: TRBD1
V: TRBV11-2
J: TRBJ2-7
size: NA
length: 13
DNA: TGTGCCAGCGGCCTCCGGGACAGCTACGAGCAGTACTTC
CDR3: CASGLRDSYEQYF

D: TRBD2
V: TRBV7-9
J: TRBJ2-3
size: many
length: 13
DNA: TGTGCCAGCAGGGATAGCGGGGCAGATACGCAGTATTTT
CDR3: CASRDSGADTQYF

D: NA
V: TRBV7-2
J: TRBJ2-7
size: many
length: 13
DNA: TGTGCCAGCAGCTTAGCGGGAGTGGGCGAGCAGTACTTC
CDR3: CASSLAGVGEQYF

D: TRBD2
V: TRBV6-5
J: TRBJ2-7
size: few
length: 16
DNA: TGTGCCAGCAGTCACCCGGGACTAGCTGGCTCCTACGAGCAGTACTTC
CDR3: CASSHPGLAGSYEQYF

D: NA
V: TRBV10-2
J: TRBJ1-1
size: NA
length: 13
DNA: TGCGCCAGCAGTGAGTGGGAAAGCCTTGAAGCTTTCTTT
CDR3: CASSEWESLEAFF

D: NA
V: TRBV7-2
J: TRBJ1-3
size: NA
length: 15
DNA: TGTGCCAGCAGCTTTAGCGGAAGCTCTGGAAACACCATATATTTT
CDR3: CASSFSGSSGNTIYF

D: TRBD2
V: TRBV9
J: TRBJ2-5
size: NA
length: 14
DNA: TGTGCCAGCAACACAGCGGGAGCGGCTGAGACCCAGTACTTC
CDR3: CASNTAGAAETQYF

D: TRBD2
V: TRBV20-1
J: TRBJ2-1
size: many
length: 14
DNA: TGCAGTGCTAGTGAGGCGGGAGATCATAATGAGCAGTTCTTC
CDR3: CSASEAGDHNEQFF

D: NA
V: TRBV5-1
J: TRBJ2-3
size: many
length: 14
DNA: TGCGCCAGCAGCTTGGACAGCAGCGCAGATACGCAGTATTTT
CDR3: CASSLDSSADTQYF

D: NA
V: TRBV5-1
J: TRBJ1-1
size: once
length: 13
DNA: TGCGCCAGCAGCTTGGCCGGTAGCACTGAAGCTTTCTTT
CDR3: CASSLAGSTEAFF

D: NA
V: TRBV7-8
J: TRBJ2-2
size: many
length: 14
DNA: TGTGCCAGCAAGGCTACTCCGAACACCGGGGAGCTGTTTTTT
CDR3: CASKATPNTGELFF

D: NA
V: TRBV10-3
J: TRBJ2-2
size: NA
length: 15
DNA: TGTGCCATCAGTGTCTCAAGAACGAACACCCGGGAGCTGTTTTTT
CDR3: CAISVSRTNTRELFF

D: TRBD1
V: TRBV30
J: TRBJ1-2
size: few
length: 13
DNA: TGTGCCGGTTCCCGGACAGGGGGCTATGGCTACACCTTC
CDR3: CAGSRTGGYGYTF

D: NA
V: TRBV11-2
J: TRBJ2-5
size: NA
length: 12
DNA: TGTGCCAGCAGCTTATTTTGGGAGACCCAGTACTTC
CDR3: CASSLFWETQYF

D: NA
V: TRBV20-1
J: TRBJ2-5
size: many
length: 15
DNA: TGCAGTGCTAGCGATGGGAAGGAGTACCAAGAGACCCAGTACTTC
CDR3: CSASDGKEYQETQYF

D: NA
V: TRBV15
J: TRBJ2-5
size: many
length: 11
DNA: TGTGCCACCAGCAATCAAGAGACCCAGTACTTC
CDR3: CATSNQETQYF

D: NA
V: TRBV19
J: TRBJ2-1
size: many
length: 13
DNA: TGTGCCAGTAGAGGGAGCTCCTACAATGAGCAGTTCTTC
CDR3: CASRGSSYNEQFF

D: NA
V: TRBV6-1
J: TRBJ2-3
size: many
length: 15
DNA: TGTGCCAGCAGTGACCCTAGCAGACGCACAGATACGCAGTATTTT
CDR3: CASSDPSRRTDTQYF

D: NA
V: TRBV4-1
J: TRBJ1-5
size: many
length: 15
DNA: TGCGCCAGCAGCCAAAAGGAGGCTGGGGGCCAGCCCCAGCATTTT
CDR3: CASSQKEAGGQPQHF

D: NA
V: TRBV4-2
J: TRBJ1-4
size: many
length: 16
DNA: TGTGCCAGCAGCCAAGAAGGTGGAGTATGGAGGGAAAAACTGTTTTTT
CDR3: CASSQEGGVWREKLFF

D: TRBD1
V: TRBV14
J: TRBJ2-5
size: many
length: 17
DNA: TGTGCCAGCAGCGAGCGGACGATACTGACAGGGAAAGAGACCCAGTACTTC
CDR3: CASSERTILTGKETQYF